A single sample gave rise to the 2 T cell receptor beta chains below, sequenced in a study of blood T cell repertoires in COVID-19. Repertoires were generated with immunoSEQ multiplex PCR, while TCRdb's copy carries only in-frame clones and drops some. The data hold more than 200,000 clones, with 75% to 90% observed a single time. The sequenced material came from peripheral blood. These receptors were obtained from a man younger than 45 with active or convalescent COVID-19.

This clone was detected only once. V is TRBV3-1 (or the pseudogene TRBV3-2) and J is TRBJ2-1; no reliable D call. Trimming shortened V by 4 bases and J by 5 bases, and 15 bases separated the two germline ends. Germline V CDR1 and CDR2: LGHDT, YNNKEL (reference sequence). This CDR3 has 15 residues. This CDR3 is CASSPLGFPDNEQFF. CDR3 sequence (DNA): TGTGCCAGCAGCCCTCTAGGTTTTCCGGACAATGAGCAGTTCTTC.

The CDR3, as DNA: TGTGCCACCAGCAGAGATGACCGAGGGCTCGGGCAGCCCCAGCATTTT. This sequence encodes CATSRDDRGLGQPQHF. This chain joins TRBV15 and TRBJ1-5; D gene ambiguous. The V gene's germline CDR1 is LNHNV and CDR2 YYDKDF (reference sequence). The CDR3 consists of 16 residues. Trimming removed 0 bases from V and 7 bases from J, with 16 bases in between.